This T cell receptor beta chain was found in a study of beta chain features in type 1 diabetes. Study-wide results and caveats: Among all four CD4+ subsets, Type 1 diabetes patients had TCRB CDR3s that were moderately but significantly shorter.

One heparinised draw, averaging around 120 mL, was taken per donor. The germline CDR1 and CDR2 sequences are LNHDA and SQIVND (reference sequence). The CDR3 is 13 amino acids. Trimming pared 3 bases from V and 2 bases from J, leaving 7 bases between. The investigators reverse transcribed all of the isolated RNA, so they sequenced expressed TCRB transcripts. Data came from immunoSEQ multiplex PCR; TCRdb stores just in-frame clones and leaves some out. This table holds about 44,000 clones, 66% found once. A note on this clone: Its antigen is unknown.

This chain connects TRBV19 to TRBJ1-1; D is undetermined. The sequence derives from a woman under 30 with type 1 diabetes. Sequenced: Tregs from blood. CDR3: CASSIGVNTEAFF. DNA of the CDR3: TGTGCCAGTAGTATCGGGGTCAACACTGAAGCTTTCTTT.